This T cell receptor (beta chain) was found in a study of shared clonotypes between healthy human individuals. The overall study: Ranging from 18 to 49 in age, donors were a couple of women and a few men.

V was clipped by 0 bases and J by 6 bases; unmatched bases: 0. This CDR3 contains 14 residues. Germline V gene sequence: CDR1 PRHDT, CDR2 FYEKMQ (reference sequence). 200 to 250 ng DNA, tens of thousands of T cell genomes, went into each sorted-subset replicate PCR. Authors' methods: ImmunoSEQ sequences covered only the junction and lacked quality scores; filtering therefore differed. The data were produced by immunoSEQ multiplex PCR, yet TCRdb's version contains in-frame clones alone and is incomplete. V and J calls plus clone size are reproduced from that table; the DNA served to infer D and trimming. The data hold roughly 600,000 clones, with 98% observed a single time. CD45RO negativity and positive selection for CCR7 defined naive CD8 cells, a population that excluded terminally differentiated effector memory CD45RA+ cells.

The sample taken for sequencing was naive CD8+ T cells sorted from blood. This receptor was taken from a man aged 25 to 40 in good health. The gene calls are TRBV13 and TRBJ1-4; 8 positions match TRBD1. Here the CDR3 reads CASSLGTGDEKLFF. CDR3 DNA: TGTGCCAGCAGCTTAGGGACAGGGGATGAAAAACTGTTTTTT.